The rows below give T cell receptor beta chains drawn from one sample of a study of blood T cell repertoires in COVID-19. Clones were read by immunoSEQ multiplex PCR, and TCRdb kept only the in-frame ones, dropping some. The sample lists about 170,000 clones, more than 75% occurring once. Specimen: peripheral blood. These receptors were taken from a woman of 80 years or more with COVID-19, enrolled during active disease. Each CDR3 is given with its conserved first and last residue. The D gene is left open where the match is weak. Size is stated for part of the rows, as once, few or many counts, or as a class when the clone is expanded.

abundance	v_gene	d_gene	j_gene	CDR3nt	CDR3aa
NA	TRBV3-1/TRBV3-2	TRBD2	TRBJ2-1	TGTGCCAGCAGTACAACCATTAGCGGGGTCTCCTACAATGAGCAGTTCTTC	CASSTTISGVSYNEQFF
NA	TRBV11-2	NA	TRBJ2-5	TGTGCCAGCAGCTTGAACAGGGTGGAGACCCAGTACTTC	CASSLNRVETQYF
few	TRBV28	NA	TRBJ2-7	TGTGCCAGCAGTTCCAACAATTACGAGCAGTACTTC	CASSSNNYEQYF
NA	TRBV3-1/TRBV3-2	NA	TRBJ1-4	TGTGCCAGCACGGGGGGGGAAAAACTGTTTTTT	CASTGGEKLFF
NA	TRBV5-4	NA	TRBJ1-2	TGTGCCAGCAGCTTCCCGGGAGCTAACTATGGCTACACCTTC	CASSFPGANYGYTF
NA	TRBV6-4	TRBD2	TRBJ2-1	TGTGCCAGCAGGGGACTAGCGGGAGCTCCAATTAGCTCCTACAATGAGCAGTTCTTC	CASRGLAGAPISSYNEQFF
NA	TRBV6-2/TRBV6-3	TRBD2	TRBJ2-4	TGTGCCAGCAGCCATACTAGCGGTCTGGCCAAAAACATTCAGTACTTC	CASSHTSGLAKNIQYF
NA	TRBV7-9	TRBD1	TRBJ1-2	TGTGCCAGCAGCTTAGAGCGACAGGGCCTCTATGGCTACACCTTC	CASSLERQGLYGYTF
NA	TRBV4-1	NA	TRBJ1-2	TGCGCCAGCAGCCAAGATCGGGGAGGCTATGGCTACACCTTC	CASSQDRGGYGYTF
NA	TRBV7-2	TRBD1	TRBJ2-7	TGTGCCAGCAGCTTAATACAGGGGTATGCCTACGAGCAGTACTTC	CASSLIQGYAYEQYF
NA	TRBV5-1	NA	TRBJ1-6	TGCGCCAGCAGCTTGGGGGCAGGTCAGTATAATTCACCCCTCCACTTT	CASSLGAGQYNSPLHF
NA	TRBV10-3	NA	TRBJ2-6	TGTGCCATCAGTGACTCCACAGGGACTGGGGCCAACGTCCTGACTTTC	CAISDSTGTGANVLTF
NA	TRBV4-1	NA	TRBJ1-6	TGCGCCAGCAGCTTGGGACGACTAGATTCACCCCTCCACTTT	CASSLGRLDSPLHF
NA	TRBV3-1/TRBV3-2	TRBD2	TRBJ2-7	TGTGCCAGCAGCCAGTCCTTGGGACTAGCGTACGACGAGCAGTACTTC	CASSQSLGLAYDEQYF
NA	TRBV7-8	NA	TRBJ2-2	TGTGCCAGCAGCTTAGGTCTAGCCACCGGGGAGCTGTTTTTT	CASSLGLATGELFF
NA	TRBV2	TRBD2	TRBJ2-1	TGTGCCAGCAGAGAAGCGGGAGGGATCGGCTACAATGAGCAGTTCTTC	CASREAGGIGYNEQFF
NA	TRBV5-1	NA	TRBJ1-5	TGCGCCAGCAGCTTGGGCGACAATCAGCCCCAGCATTTT	CASSLGDNQPQHF
NA	TRBV27	NA	TRBJ1-1	TGTGCCAGCAGTTTGGGGAGCCCGAACACTGAAGCTTTCTTT	CASSLGSPNTEAFF
NA	TRBV25-1	NA	TRBJ1-6	TGTGCCAGCAGTGAACAGTTCCCGGGGTTCGATAATTCACCCCTCCACTTT	CASSEQFPGFDNSPLHF
NA	TRBV28	NA	TRBJ1-2	TGTGCCAGCATCAGGACAGAAAGCTATGGCTACACCTTC	CASIRTESYGYTF